The present entry profiles one T cell receptor (beta chain) with its context. Its antigen is unknown. CDR1 and CDR2 (germline): SGHTA, FQGNSA. The ends were cut back, 1 base at V and 0 bases at J, with 11 bases in the middle. This CDR3 comprises 16 residues. The record originates from a study of shared clonotypes between healthy human individuals. Study outcomes and limitations: Donor scarcity curtailed the genetic and exposure-history diversity represented herein.

Repertoires were generated with immunoSEQ multiplex PCR, while TCRdb's copy carries only in-frame clones and drops some. The sample holds some 1.5 million clones, 95% to 99% seen once. The clonotype originates from a man under 40 in good health. Source material: naive CD4+ T cells sorted from blood. The subset denotes: CD45RA+ positively selected. The chain is built from TRBV7-2 and TRBJ2-3, with a tentative D call TRBD2 (5 bases). CDR3 bases: TGTGCCAGCAGCTTAGGCCGGGGAACTAGCACAGATACGCAGTATTTT. It is translated as CASSLGRGTSTDTQYF.